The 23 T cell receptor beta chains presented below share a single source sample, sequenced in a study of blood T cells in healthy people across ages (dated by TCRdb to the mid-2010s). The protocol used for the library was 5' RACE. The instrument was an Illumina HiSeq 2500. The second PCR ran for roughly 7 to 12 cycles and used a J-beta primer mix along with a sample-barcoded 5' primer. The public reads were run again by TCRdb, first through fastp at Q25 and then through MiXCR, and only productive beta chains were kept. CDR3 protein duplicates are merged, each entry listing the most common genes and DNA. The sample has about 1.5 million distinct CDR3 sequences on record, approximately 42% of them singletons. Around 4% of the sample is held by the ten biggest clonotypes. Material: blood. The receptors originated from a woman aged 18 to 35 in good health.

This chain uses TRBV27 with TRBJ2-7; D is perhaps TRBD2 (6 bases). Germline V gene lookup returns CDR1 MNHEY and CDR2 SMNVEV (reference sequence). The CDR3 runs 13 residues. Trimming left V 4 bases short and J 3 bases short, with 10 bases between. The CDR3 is CASSSDYLYEQYF. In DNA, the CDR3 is TGTGCCAGCAGTTCGGACTATCTCTACGAGCAGTACTTC.

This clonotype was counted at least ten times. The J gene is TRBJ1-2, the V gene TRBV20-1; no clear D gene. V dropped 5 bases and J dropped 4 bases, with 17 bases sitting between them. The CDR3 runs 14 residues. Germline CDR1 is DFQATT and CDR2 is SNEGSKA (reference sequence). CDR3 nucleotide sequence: TGCAGTGCTTCCCCATCGACAAGACTCTATGGCTACACCTTC. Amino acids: CSASPSTRLYGYTF.

The CDR3 region is CASSLLQGNRQTQYF. CDR3 DNA sequence: TGTGCCAGCAGTTTATTGCAGGGAAATCGGCAGACCCAGTACTTC. The chain recombines TRBV27 with TRBJ2-5, with a tentative D call TRBD1 (5 bases). Trimming pared 1 base from V and 6 bases from J, leaving 15 bases between. Germline CDR1 is MNHEY and CDR2 is SMNVEV (reference sequence). This CDR3 spans 15 amino acids.

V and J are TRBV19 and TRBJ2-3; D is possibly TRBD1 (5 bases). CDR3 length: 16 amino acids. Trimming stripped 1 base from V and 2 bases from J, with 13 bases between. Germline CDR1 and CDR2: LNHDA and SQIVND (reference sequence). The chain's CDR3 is CASSIGSNRITDTQYF. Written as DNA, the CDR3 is TGTGCCAGTAGTATAGGAAGCAACAGGATCACAGATACGCAGTATTTT.

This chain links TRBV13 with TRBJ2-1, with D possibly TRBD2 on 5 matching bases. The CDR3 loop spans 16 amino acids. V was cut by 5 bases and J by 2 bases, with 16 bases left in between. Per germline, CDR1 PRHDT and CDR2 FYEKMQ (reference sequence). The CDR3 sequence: CASSRLLGDPYNEQFF. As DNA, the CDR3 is TGTGCCAGCAGCCGACTACTTGGCGATCCCTACAATGAGCAGTTCTTC.

The CDR3 here is CASSQDTRSTGAFF. The CDR3 DNA follows: TGCGCCAGCAGCCAAGATACCCGATCTACAGGAGCTTTCTTT. The J gene is TRBJ1-1, the V gene TRBV4-3; D perhaps matches TRBD1 (5 bases). Trimming removed 0 bases at V and 10 bases at J, with 15 bases between. From germline, CDR1 is LGHNA and CDR2 YSLEER. The CDR3 loop spans 14 amino acids.

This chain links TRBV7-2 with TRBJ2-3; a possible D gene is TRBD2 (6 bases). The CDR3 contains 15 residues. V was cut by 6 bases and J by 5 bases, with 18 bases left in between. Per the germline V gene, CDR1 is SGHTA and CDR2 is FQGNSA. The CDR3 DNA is TGTGCCAGCAGGATGGGGATCACGGGGGTAGATACGCAGTATTTT. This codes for CASRMGITGVDTQYF.

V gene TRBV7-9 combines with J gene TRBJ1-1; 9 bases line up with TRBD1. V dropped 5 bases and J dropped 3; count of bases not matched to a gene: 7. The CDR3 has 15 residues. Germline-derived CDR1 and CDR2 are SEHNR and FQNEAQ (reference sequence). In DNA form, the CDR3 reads TGTGCCAGCAGCGGCGACAGGGGGTGGGACACTGAAGCTTTCTTT. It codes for CASSGDRGWDTEAFF. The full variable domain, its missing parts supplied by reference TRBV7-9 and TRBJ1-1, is DTGVSQNPRHKITKRGQNVTFRCDPISEHNRLYWYRQTLGQGPEFLTYFQNEAQLEKSRLLSDRFSAERPKGSFSTLEIQRTEQGDSAMYLCASSGDRGWDTEAFFGQGTRLTVV.

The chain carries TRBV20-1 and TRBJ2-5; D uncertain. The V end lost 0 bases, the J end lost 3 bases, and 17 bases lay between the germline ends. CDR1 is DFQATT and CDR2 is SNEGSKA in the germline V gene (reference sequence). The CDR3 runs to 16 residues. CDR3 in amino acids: CSARDSRSSVKETQYF. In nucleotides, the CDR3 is TGCAGTGCTAGAGATTCTCGTTCGTCGGTCAAAGAGACCCAGTACTTC.

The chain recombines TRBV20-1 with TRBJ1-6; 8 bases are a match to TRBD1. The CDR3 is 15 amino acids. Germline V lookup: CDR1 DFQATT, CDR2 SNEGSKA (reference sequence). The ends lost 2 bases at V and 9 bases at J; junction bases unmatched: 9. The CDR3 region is CSARKTGDRGSPLHF. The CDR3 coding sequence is TGCAGTGCTAGAAAGACAGGGGATCGCGGTTCACCCCTCCACTTT.

Here the CDR3 reads CSVDTEAFF. The DNA for the CDR3 is TGCAGCGTGGACACTGAAGCTTTCTTT. The chain is built from TRBV29-1 and TRBJ1-1; D remains unclear. The V gene lost 6 bases and the J gene lost 3 bases, with 2 bases spanning the gap. This CDR3 has 9 residues. Per germline, CDR1 SQVTM and CDR2 ANQGSEA.

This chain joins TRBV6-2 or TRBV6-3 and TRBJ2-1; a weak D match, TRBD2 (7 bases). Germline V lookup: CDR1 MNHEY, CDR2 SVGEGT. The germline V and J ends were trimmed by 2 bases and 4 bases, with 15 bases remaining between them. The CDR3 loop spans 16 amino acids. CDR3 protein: CASSYILAGAYNEQFF. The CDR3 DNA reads TGTGCCAGCAGTTACATTCTCGCGGGGGCTTACAATGAGCAGTTCTTC.

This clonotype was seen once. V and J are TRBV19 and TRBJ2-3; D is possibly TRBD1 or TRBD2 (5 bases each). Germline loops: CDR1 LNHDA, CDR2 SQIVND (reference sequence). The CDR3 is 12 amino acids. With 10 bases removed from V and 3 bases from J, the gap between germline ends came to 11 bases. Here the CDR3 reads CATGWGTDTQYF. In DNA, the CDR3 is TGTGCCACCGGCTGGGGGACAGATACGCAGTATTTT.

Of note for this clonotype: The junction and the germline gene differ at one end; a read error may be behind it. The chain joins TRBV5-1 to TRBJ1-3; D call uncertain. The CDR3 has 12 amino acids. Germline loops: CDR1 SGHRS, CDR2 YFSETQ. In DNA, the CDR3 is TGTGCCAGCAGCCGAGATGGAAACACCATATATTTT. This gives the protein CASSRDGNTIYF.

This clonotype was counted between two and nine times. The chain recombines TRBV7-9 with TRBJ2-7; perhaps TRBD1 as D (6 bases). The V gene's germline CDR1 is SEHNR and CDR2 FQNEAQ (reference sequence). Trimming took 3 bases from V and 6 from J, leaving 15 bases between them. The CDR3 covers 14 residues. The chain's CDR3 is CASSFDRLISEQYF. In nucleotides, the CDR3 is TGTGCCAGCAGCTTTGACAGGTTAATAAGCGAGCAGTACTTC.

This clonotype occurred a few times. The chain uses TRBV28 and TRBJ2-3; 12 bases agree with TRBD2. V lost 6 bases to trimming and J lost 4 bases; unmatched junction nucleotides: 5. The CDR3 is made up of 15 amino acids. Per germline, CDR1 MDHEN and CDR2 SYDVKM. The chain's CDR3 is CASSGGLAGADTQYF. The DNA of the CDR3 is TGTGCCAGCAGCGGGGGACTAGCGGGCGCAGATACGCAGTATTTT.

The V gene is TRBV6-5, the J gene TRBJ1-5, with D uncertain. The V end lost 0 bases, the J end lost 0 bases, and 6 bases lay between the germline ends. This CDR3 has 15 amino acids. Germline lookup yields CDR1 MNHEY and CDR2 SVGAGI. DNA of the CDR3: TGTGCCAGCAGTTACTCTATCTATAGCAATCAGCCCCAGCATTTT. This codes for CASSYSIYSNQPQHF.

The CDR3 protein is CASSFRATSSGANVLTF. DNA for the CDR3: TGTGCCAGCAGTTTCAGGGCCACGTCCTCTGGGGCCAACGTCCTGACTTTC. The chain carries TRBV28 and TRBJ2-6; weak D call: TRBD1 (5 bases). Germline assignment: CDR1 MDHEN and CDR2 SYDVKM. V lost 3 bases, J lost 0 bases, and 12 bases lay in between. The CDR3 covers 17 residues.

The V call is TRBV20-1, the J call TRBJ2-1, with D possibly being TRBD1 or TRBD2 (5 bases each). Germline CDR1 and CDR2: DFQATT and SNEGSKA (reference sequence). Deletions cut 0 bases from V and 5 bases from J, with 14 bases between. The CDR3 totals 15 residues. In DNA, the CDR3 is TGCAGTGCTAGAGATCGTAGGAAGGGACACAATGAGCAGTTCTTC. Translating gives CSARDRRKGHNEQFF.

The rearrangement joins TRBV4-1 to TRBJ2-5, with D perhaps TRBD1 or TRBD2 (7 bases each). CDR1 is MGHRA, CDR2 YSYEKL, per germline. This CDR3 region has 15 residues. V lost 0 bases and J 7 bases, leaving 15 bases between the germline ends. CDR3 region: CASSQDQGGMVTQYF. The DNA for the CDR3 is TGCGCCAGCAGCCAAGATCAGGGGGGGATGGTGACCCAGTACTTC.

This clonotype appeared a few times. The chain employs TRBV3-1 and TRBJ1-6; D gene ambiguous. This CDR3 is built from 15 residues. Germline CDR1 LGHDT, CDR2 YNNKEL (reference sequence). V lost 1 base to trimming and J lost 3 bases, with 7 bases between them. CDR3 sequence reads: CASSQGTDYNSPLHF. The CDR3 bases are TGTGCCAGCAGCCAAGGGACGGACTATAATTCACCCCTCCACTTT. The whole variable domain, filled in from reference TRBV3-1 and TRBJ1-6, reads DTAVSQTPKYLVTQMGNDKSIKCEQNLGHDTMYWYKQDSKKFLKIMFSYNNKELIINETVPNRFSPKSPDKAHLNLHINSLELGDSAVYFCASSQGTDYNSPLHFGNGTRLTVT.

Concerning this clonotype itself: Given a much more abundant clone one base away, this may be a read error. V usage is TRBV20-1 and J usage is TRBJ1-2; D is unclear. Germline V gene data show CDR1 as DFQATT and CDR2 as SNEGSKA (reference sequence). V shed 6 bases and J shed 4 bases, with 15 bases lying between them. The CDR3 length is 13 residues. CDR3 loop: CSALGYTSYGYTF. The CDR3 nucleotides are TGCAGTGCCTTGGGGTATACGAGCTATGGCTACACCTTC.

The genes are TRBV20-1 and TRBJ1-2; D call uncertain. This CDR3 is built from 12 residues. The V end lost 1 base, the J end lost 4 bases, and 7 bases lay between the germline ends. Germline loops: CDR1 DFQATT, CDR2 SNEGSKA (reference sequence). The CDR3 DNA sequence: TGCAGTGCTAGAGGACTATCCTATGGCTACACCTTC. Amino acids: CSARGLSYGYTF.